This T cell receptor beta chain was sequenced during a study of beta chain features in type 1 diabetes. The CDR3 is 18 residues long. Germline V lookup: CDR1 LNHNV, CDR2 YYDKDF (reference sequence). Trimming cost V 5 bases and J 1 base; bases outside gene matches: 14. This clone has only a few counts. Its matching antigen is unknown. Study-wide findings and caveats: It was among patients, rather than healthy donors, that naive, central memory and Treg TCRB repertoires appeared more similar. Type 1 diabetes patients showed a moderate but significant shortening of TCRB CDR3s in all four CD4+ subsets.

Expressed TCRB transcripts were sequenced after all isolated RNA was converted to cDNA. Measured with immunoSEQ multiplex PCR; TCRdb has only the in-frame clones, and not every one. The sample lists about 400,000 clones; roughly 12% were seen once. The source material was naive CD4+ T cells from blood. The J gene is TRBJ2-5, the V gene TRBV15; TRBD2 matches at 9 bases. The sequence was obtained from a woman between 18 and 30 years old with type 1 diabetes. CDR3 sequence (DNA): TGTGCCACCAGCCCCCGAGGAAGCGGGGGGCCCCCCCAAGAGACCCAGTACTTC. Protein: CATSPRGSGGPPQETQYF.